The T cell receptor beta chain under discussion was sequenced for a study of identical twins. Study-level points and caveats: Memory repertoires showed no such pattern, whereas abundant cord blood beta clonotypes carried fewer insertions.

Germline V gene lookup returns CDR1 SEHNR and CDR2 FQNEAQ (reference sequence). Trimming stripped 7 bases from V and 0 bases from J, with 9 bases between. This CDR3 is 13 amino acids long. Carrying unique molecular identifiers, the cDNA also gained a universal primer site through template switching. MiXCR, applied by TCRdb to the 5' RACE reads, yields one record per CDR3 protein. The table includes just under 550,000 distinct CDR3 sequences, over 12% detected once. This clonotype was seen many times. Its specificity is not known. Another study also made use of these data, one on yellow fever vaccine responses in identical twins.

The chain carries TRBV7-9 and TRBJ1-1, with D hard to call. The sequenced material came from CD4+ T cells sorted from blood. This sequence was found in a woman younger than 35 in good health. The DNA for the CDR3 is TGTGCCAGCAAATCAGGAGTGAACACTGAAGCTTTCTTT. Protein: CASKSGVNTEAFF. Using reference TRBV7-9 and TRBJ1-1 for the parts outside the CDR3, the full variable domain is DTGVSQNPRHKITKRGQNVTFRCDPISEHNRLYWYRQTLGQGPEFLTYFQNEAQLEKSRLLSDRFSAERPKGSFSTLEIQRTEQGDSAMYLCASKSGVNTEAFFGQGTRLTVV.